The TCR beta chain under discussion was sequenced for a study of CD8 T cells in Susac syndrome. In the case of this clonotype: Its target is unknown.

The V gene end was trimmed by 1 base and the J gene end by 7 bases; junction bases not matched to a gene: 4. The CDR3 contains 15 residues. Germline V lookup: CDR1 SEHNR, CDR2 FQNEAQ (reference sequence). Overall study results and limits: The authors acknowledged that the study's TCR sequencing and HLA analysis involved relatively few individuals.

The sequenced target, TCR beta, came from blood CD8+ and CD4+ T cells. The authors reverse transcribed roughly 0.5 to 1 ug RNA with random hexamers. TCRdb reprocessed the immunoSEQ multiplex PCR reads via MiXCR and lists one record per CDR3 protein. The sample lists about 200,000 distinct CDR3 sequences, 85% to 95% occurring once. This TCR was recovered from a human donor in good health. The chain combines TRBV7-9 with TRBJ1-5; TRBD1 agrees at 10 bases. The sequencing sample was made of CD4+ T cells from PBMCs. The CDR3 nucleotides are TGTGCCAGCAGCTTAGTGGGGACAGGGGACCAGCCCCAGCATTTT. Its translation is CASSLVGTGDQPQHF.